This T cell receptor (beta chain) came from a study of beta chain features in type 1 diabetes. Study conclusions and caveats: When Type 1 diabetes patients were examined, their TCRB CDR3s proved moderately but significantly shorter in all four CD4+ subsets. Naive, central memory and regulatory TCRB repertoires appeared more similar among patients than healthy donors.

Expressed TCRB transcripts were sequenced after all isolated RNA was converted to cDNA. Sequencing was performed with immunoSEQ multiplex PCR; in TCRdb, only in-frame clones are kept and a portion is missing. Of 900,000 or so clones in the sample, roughly 17% are singletons; the top ten hold 0.02% to 0.025%. This clone was counted between two and nine times. What it binds is not known. Germline V lookup: CDR1 SEHNR, CDR2 FQNEAQ (reference sequence). The CDR3 loop spans 14 amino acids. Losses at the gene ends were 5 bases for V and 2 bases for J; bases not matched to a gene: 2. The chain is built from TRBV7-9 and TRBJ2-7, with 11 nucleotides matching TRBD2. The sequenced sample consisted of naive CD4+ T cells from blood. The origin of this receptor is a young woman in good health. The CDR3 here is CASSQGLAAYEQYF. The DNA for the CDR3 is TGTGCCAGCAGCCAGGGACTAGCGGCCTACGAGCAGTACTTC.